A single sample is the source of the 6 T cell receptor beta chains below, sequenced in a study of blood T cell repertoires in COVID-19. Data came from immunoSEQ multiplex PCR; TCRdb stores just in-frame clones and leaves some out. The sample lists roughly 330,000 clones, 83% occurring once. The sample comprised peripheral blood. These receptors all stem from a woman between 50 and 59 years old with acute or convalescent COVID-19.

The rearrangement uses TRBV6-5 and TRBJ2-7; the match to TRBD1 covers 8 bases. Germline CDR1 reads MNHEY; CDR2 reads SVGAGI. V lost 0 bases, J lost 2 bases, and 3 bases stayed unmatched. The CDR3 covers 15 residues. CDR3 loop: CASSYSTTGAYEQYF. For the CDR3, the DNA is TGTGCCAGCAGTTACTCGACGACAGGGGCCTACGAGCAGTACTTC.

J is TRBJ2-1 and V is TRBV3-1 (or the pseudogene TRBV3-2); 9 nucleotides line up with TRBD2. Per the germline V gene, CDR1 is LGHDT and CDR2 is YNNKEL (reference sequence). The CDR3 is made up of 15 amino acids. After removal of 0 bases from V and 8 bases from J, the junction contained 5 bases not matched to a gene. The DNA of the CDR3 is TGTGCCAGCAGCCAAGAGCGGGGGGGCTCAGATGAGCAGTTCTTC. As protein: CASSQERGGSDEQFF.

V is TRBV18 and J is TRBJ1-1; D is unresolved. The CDR3 sequence is 15 residues long. Trimming cost V 5 bases and J 6 bases, with 19 bases left between them. Per germline, CDR1 KGHSH and CDR2 LQKENI. The chain's CDR3 is CASSIQISGSPEAFF. In DNA, the CDR3 is TGTGCCAGCTCAATCCAGATATCGGGGTCACCTGAAGCTTTCTTT.

This clone is a singleton in its sample. This chain connects TRBV6-5 to TRBJ1-1; D possibly corresponds to TRBD1 (6 bases). Per the germline V gene, CDR1 is MNHEY and CDR2 is SVGAGI. This CDR3 spans 14 amino acids. The V and J ends lost 8 bases and 3 bases respectively, with 16 bases between them. The CDR3 region has the DNA TGTGCCAGCTATTGGACAGCCGGGGACACTGAAGCTTTCTTT. It encodes CASYWTAGDTEAFF.

The genes are TRBV7-7 and TRBJ2-2; 11 bases match TRBD1. J was trimmed by 5 bases and V by 5 bases; bases with no gene match: 7. Germline loops: CDR1 SSHAT, CDR2 FNYEAQ (reference sequence). The CDR3 length is 16 residues. CDR3 region: CASSPWTGGSTGELFF. CDR3 coding DNA: TGTGCCAGCAGCCCCTGGACAGGGGGCAGTACCGGGGAGCTGTTTTTT.

The gene calls are TRBV19 and TRBJ1-4; the match to TRBD1 covers 7 bases. V lost 4 bases, J lost 4 bases, and 6 bases stayed unmatched. The CDR3 sequence is 15 residues long. Germline values: CDR1 LNHDA, CDR2 SQIVND (reference sequence). The CDR3 DNA is TGTGCCAGTAGTAAACTACGGGACAGTAATGAAAAACTGTTTTTT. This gives the protein CASSKLRDSNEKLFF.